These 18 T cell receptor beta chains originate from one sample sequenced in a study of neurological immune-mediated disorders. TCRdb passed the 5' RACE reads through MiXCR, listing each CDR3 protein once. The sample shows approximately 52,000 distinct CDR3 sequences, about 3% of them seen only once. The sequencing sample was made of PBMCs. All receptors come from a man aged 35 to 55 with multiple sclerosis.

The table lists this clonotype with many counts. The chain carries TRBV12-3 or TRBV12-4 and TRBJ1-2, with a weak D call TRBD1 (5 bases). This CDR3 has 14 amino acids. V gave up 2 bases and J gave up 5 bases, with 12 bases separating them. CDR3 sequence: CASSLQGVIYGYTF. The CDR3 DNA reads TGTGCCAGCAGTTTACAGGGAGTGATATATGGCTACACCTTC.

This clonotype was counted ten times or more. The CDR3, as DNA: TGCAGTGCTAGGGGGGCGCGGGGCGGGGAGCTGTTTTTT. Amino acid sequence: CSARGARGGELFF. The chain recombines TRBV20-1 with TRBJ2-2; the D call may be TRBD1 or TRBD2 (6 bases each). The CDR3 is made up of 13 amino acids. Germline V gene sequence: CDR1 DFQATT, CDR2 SNEGSKA (reference sequence). The V gene lost 3 bases and the J gene lost 7 bases, with 12 bases spanning the gap.

At least ten counts were recorded for this clonotype. The J gene is TRBJ1-5, the V gene TRBV10-3; weak D call: TRBD1 (5 bases). CDR1 is ENHRY and CDR2 is SYGVKD in the germline V gene. CDR3 length: 15 residues. Trimming shortened V by 6 bases and J by 3 bases, and 15 bases separated the two germline ends. The CDR3 here is CAIRDPGVTNQPQHF. CDR3 nucleotides: TGTGCCATCAGAGACCCGGGGGTGACCAATCAGCCCCAGCATTTT.

This clonotype has at least ten counts. The J gene is TRBJ2-5, the V gene TRBV20-1, with D unclear. The V gene's germline CDR1 is DFQATT and CDR2 SNEGSKA (reference sequence). The V end was cut by 4 bases, the J end by 3 bases, with 18 bases between. The CDR3 runs 15 residues. The CDR3 spells CSATSGRANEETQYF. The CDR3 DNA is TGCAGTGCTACCTCTGGACGGGCAAATGAAGAGACCCAGTACTTC.

At least ten counts were recorded for this clonotype. The V call is TRBV12-3 or TRBV12-4, the J call TRBJ2-5; 10 bases match TRBD1. This CDR3 is built from 16 residues. The V gene end was trimmed by 6 bases and the J gene end by 6 bases; junction bases not matched to a gene: 13. This chain's CDR3 is CASSQTGTGVIKTQYF. The CDR3 coding sequence is TGTGCCAGCAGCCAGACCGGGACAGGGGTTATCAAGACCCAGTACTTC.

This clonotype was observed at least ten times. The junction departs from the called germline gene at one end, perhaps through a read error. V is TRBV20-1 and J is TRBJ1-5; D is ambiguous. The CDR3 contains 14 residues. CDR1 DFQATT and CDR2 SNEGSKA come from the germline V gene (reference sequence). DNA for the CDR3: TGCAGTGCTAGAGTGGCAGTAGGTGATCAGCCCCAGAATTTT. It yields the protein CSARVAVGDQPQNF.

The sample holds many counts of this clonotype. The chain links TRBV6-6 to TRBJ2-7; D possibly corresponds to TRBD1 (6 bases). V was cut by 4 bases and J by 0 bases, with 16 bases left in between. Germline CDR1 reads MNHNY; CDR2 reads SVGAGI (reference sequence). CDR3 length equals 16 residues. For the CDR3, the DNA is TGTGCCAGCAGTTCCCCTTCCCCGGACAGCTCCTACGAGCAGTACTTC. Residues: CASSSPSPDSSYEQYF.

This clonotype came up many times. This chain connects TRBV7-3 to TRBJ2-1, with 8 bases identical to TRBD1. Germline CDR1 reads SGHTA; CDR2 reads FQGTGA. The CDR3 totals 14 residues. With 2 bases clipped from V and 5 bases from J, the junction kept 2 bases outside the gene matches. CDR3 residues: CASSLVQGDNEQFF. CDR3 coding DNA: TGTGCCAGCAGCTTAGTACAGGGGGACAATGAGCAGTTCTTC.

This clonotype has ten or more counts. The V call is TRBV12-3 or TRBV12-4, the J call TRBJ2-7; 8 nucleotides line up with TRBD1. The trim removed 5 bases at V and 6 bases at J, leaving 12 bases unmatched. The CDR3 consists of 15 residues. The CDR3 bases are TGTGCCAGCAGTGCCGGGACAGGCTCTCGTGTCGAGCAGTACTTC. Translation: CASSAGTGSRVEQYF.

The table lists this clonotype with many counts. This chain links TRBV5-1 with TRBJ2-2; 11 positions agree with TRBD1. Germline V CDR1 and CDR2: SGHRS, YFSETQ. This CDR3 has 16 residues. V was pared by 3 bases and J by 2 bases, with 3 bases of the junction left unmatched. CDR3 loop: CASSSGQGANTGELFF. CDR3 nucleotides: TGCGCCAGCAGCTCCGGACAGGGGGCCAACACCGGGGAGCTGTTTTTT.

In this sample, this clonotype turned up many times. The rearrangement uses TRBV5-1 and TRBJ2-1; 8 bases map to TRBD2. CDR1 SGHRS and CDR2 YFSETQ come from the germline V gene. This CDR3 region has 16 residues. V shed 6 bases, J shed 5 bases, and the junction held 13 bases outside the gene matches. The DNA of the CDR3 is TGCGCCAGCAATTTCCAAGCGGGGGCCGTCGACAATGAGCAGTTCTTC. Amino acid sequence: CASNFQAGAVDNEQFF.

Notes on this clonotype: This may come from a read error, since a much larger clone is one base off. The rearrangement links TRBV7-9 to TRBJ2-3; 8 nucleotides line up with TRBD2. There are 17 residues in the CDR3. Germline V gene sequence: CDR1 SEHNR, CDR2 FQNEAQ (reference sequence). DNA for the CDR3: TGTGCCAACAGCCACAAGCGGGGGATACCGAGCACAGATACGCAGTATTTT. It encodes CANSHKRGIPSTDTQYF.

This clonotype was picked up many times. DNA of the CDR3: TGCAGCGTCGCAGGGACAGAGGGCTCACCCCTCCACTTT. Protein sequence: CSVAGTEGSPLHF. The chain employs TRBV29-1 and TRBJ1-6, with TRBD1 matching 7 bases. The ends lost 6 bases at V and 10 bases at J; junction bases unmatched: 9. Per the germline V gene, CDR1 is SQVTM and CDR2 is ANQGSEA. The CDR3 runs 13 residues.

V usage is TRBV18 and J usage is TRBJ1-5; no definite D call. Germline V gives CDR1 KGHSH, CDR2 LQKENI. The CDR3 consists of 14 residues. V was pared by 6 bases and J by 1 base, with 10 bases between. CDR3 in DNA: TGTGCCAGCTCCCTCGGACGGAGCAATCAGCCCCAGCATTTT. Its protein product is CASSLGRSNQPQHF.

At least ten counts were recorded for this clonotype. The CDR3 sequence: CSAVERGMAGELFF. Here the CDR3 DNA reads TGCAGTGCTGTTGAGCGGGGGATGGCCGGGGAGCTGTTTTTT. The rearrangement joins TRBV20-1 to TRBJ2-2; 8 nucleotides line up with TRBD2. The CDR3 totals 14 residues. Trimming at V came to 5 bases and at J to 6 bases, leaving 8 bases not matched to a gene. The V gene's germline CDR1 is DFQATT and CDR2 SNEGSKA (reference sequence).

This clonotype occurred many times. V usage is TRBV6-6 and J usage is TRBJ1-5, with D unresolved. Germline CDR1 MNHNY, CDR2 SVGAGI (reference sequence). Trimming removed 0 bases at V and 5 bases at J, with 11 bases between. The CDR3 length is 15 residues. The CDR3, as DNA: TGTGCCAGCAGTTACTCGCTGGCCGGGGATCAGCCCCAGCATTTT. Its translation is CASSYSLAGDQPQHF.

The sample holds a few counts of this clonotype. The V gene is TRBV18, the J gene TRBJ2-5; TRBD1 agrees at 8 bases. In germline, CDR1 is KGHSH, CDR2 LQKENI. The CDR3 consists of 16 residues. After removal of 2 bases from V and 1 base from J, the junction contained 6 bases not matched to a gene. DNA for the CDR3: TGTGCCAGCTCACCAATGGCAGGGGGCATCCAAGAGACCCAGTACTTC. Its protein is CASSPMAGGIQETQYF.

This clonotype came up many times. The chain recombines TRBV7-9 with TRBJ1-3; no clear D gene. V lost 8 bases, J lost 3 bases, and 5 bases lay in between. The CDR3 loop spans 11 amino acids. Germline V gives CDR1 SEHNR, CDR2 FQNEAQ (reference sequence). CDR3 amino acids: CASSLGNTIYF. CDR3 bases: TGTGCCAGCTCGCTTGGAAACACCATATATTTT.